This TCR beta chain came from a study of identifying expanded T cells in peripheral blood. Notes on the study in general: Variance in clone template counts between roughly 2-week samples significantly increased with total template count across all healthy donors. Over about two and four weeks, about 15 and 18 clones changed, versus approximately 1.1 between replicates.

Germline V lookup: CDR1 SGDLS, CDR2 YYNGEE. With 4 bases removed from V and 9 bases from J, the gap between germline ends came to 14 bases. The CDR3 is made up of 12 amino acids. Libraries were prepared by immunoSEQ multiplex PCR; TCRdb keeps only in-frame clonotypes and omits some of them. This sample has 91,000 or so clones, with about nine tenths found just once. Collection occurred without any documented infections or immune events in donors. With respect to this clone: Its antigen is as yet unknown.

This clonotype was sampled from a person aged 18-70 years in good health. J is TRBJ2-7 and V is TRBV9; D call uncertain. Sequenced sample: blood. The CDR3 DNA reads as TGTGCCAGCAGCCCCGACCTGATACGGCAGTACTTC. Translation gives CASSPDLIRQYF.